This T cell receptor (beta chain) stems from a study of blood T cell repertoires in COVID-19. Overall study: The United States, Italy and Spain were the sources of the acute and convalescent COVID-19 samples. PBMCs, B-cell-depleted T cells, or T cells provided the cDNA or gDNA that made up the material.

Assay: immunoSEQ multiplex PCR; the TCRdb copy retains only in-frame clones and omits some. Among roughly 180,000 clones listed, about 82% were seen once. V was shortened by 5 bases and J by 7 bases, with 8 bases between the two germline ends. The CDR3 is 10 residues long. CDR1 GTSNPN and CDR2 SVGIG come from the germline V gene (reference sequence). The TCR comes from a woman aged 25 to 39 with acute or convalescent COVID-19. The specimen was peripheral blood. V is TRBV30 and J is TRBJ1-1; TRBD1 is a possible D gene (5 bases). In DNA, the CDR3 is TGTGCCTGGGGGACTCGTGAAGCTTTCTTT. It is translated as CAWGTREAFF.